These 25 T cell receptor beta chains were all obtained from the same sample, sequenced in a study of T cells in localized non-small cell lung cancer. Sequencing was performed with immunoSEQ multiplex PCR; in TCRdb, only in-frame clones are kept and a portion is missing. The top ten hold roughly 8.6% of the sample, which has 3,000 to 4,500 clones, around 23% seen once. The input for sequencing was lung tumor tissue, taken before any cancer treatment. The receptors derive from a woman aged 40-75 years with stage I lung adenocarcinoma.

V gene TRBV2 combines with J gene TRBJ1-2; D is perhaps TRBD1 (5 bases). Germline V lookup: CDR1 SNHLY, CDR2 FYNNEI. The V end lost 4 bases, the J end lost 4 bases, and 7 bases lay between the germline ends. This CDR3 contains 12 residues. CDR3 sequence: CASSGDRYGYTF. Written as DNA, the CDR3 is TGTGCCAGCAGTGGGGACCGCTATGGCTACACCTTC.

The chain couples TRBV5-1 to TRBJ2-1; 8 bases match TRBD1. After removal of 0 bases from V and 5 bases from J, the junction contained 1 base not matched to a gene. This CDR3 is built from 14 residues. Germline V gene data show CDR1 as SGHRS and CDR2 as YFSETQ. DNA for the CDR3: TGCGCCAGCAGCTTGGGACAGGGGAACAATGAGCAGTTCTTC. Protein: CASSLGQGNNEQFF.

This rearrangement joins TRBV19 to TRBJ1-4, with TRBD1 matching over 9 bases. The V gene's germline CDR1 is LNHDA and CDR2 SQIVND (reference sequence). CDR3 length equals 15 residues. Losses at the gene ends were 4 bases for V and 3 bases for J; bases not matched to a gene: 3. The CDR3 sequence is CASSRGQGANEKLFF. DNA for the CDR3: TGTGCCAGTAGTAGGGGACAGGGAGCTAATGAAAAACTGTTTTTT. Combining the CDR3 with reference TRBV19 and TRBJ1-4 gives the whole variable domain DGGITQSPKYLFRKEGQNVTLSCEQNLNHDAMYWYRQDPGQGLRLIYYSQIVNDFQKGDIAEGYSVSREKKESFPLTVTSAQKNPTAFYLCASSRGQGANEKLFFGSGTQLSVL.

The chain combines TRBV6-8 with TRBJ2-3; D is undetermined. V dropped 1 base and J dropped 1 base, with 6 bases sitting between them. The CDR3 consists of 14 residues. CDR1 MNHGY and CDR2 SAAAGT come from the germline V gene. CDR3 region: CASSYYEGTDTQYF. The DNA for the CDR3 is TGTGCCAGCAGTTACTACGAGGGCACAGATACGCAGTATTTT.

The rearrangement joins TRBV13 to TRBJ1-2, with no clear D. V was shortened by 0 bases and J by 4 bases, with 9 bases between the two germline ends. CDR1 and CDR2 from the germline V gene are PRHDT and FYEKMQ (reference sequence). The length of the CDR3 is 14 residues. CDR3 coding DNA: TGTGCCAGCAGCTTAGGCCCGAGCATCTATGGCTACACCTTC. Its protein product is CASSLGPSIYGYTF.

By sample share, this clone is medium-sized. The genes are TRBV11-3 and TRBJ2-5; 8 bases match TRBD2. Germline V gives CDR1 SGHNT, CDR2 YENEEA. V lost 3 bases to trimming and J lost 4 bases; unmatched junction nucleotides: 7. The CDR3 extends over 15 amino acids. The CDR3 loop is CASSLKGLGVETQYF. The DNA of the CDR3 is TGTGCCAGCAGCTTGAAGGGACTAGGCGTAGAGACCCAGTACTTC.

The sample holds a few counts of this clone. The DNA for the CDR3 is TGTGCCAGCAGCCCGCGGGACTTGGGTGAAAAACTGTTTTTT. Its translation: CASSPRDLGEKLFF. The chain is built from TRBV7-7 and TRBJ1-4, with D possibly TRBD1 on 5 matching bases. The V gene lost 5 bases and the J gene lost 7 bases, with 14 bases spanning the gap. This CDR3 has 14 amino acids. The germline V gene encodes CDR1 SSHAT and CDR2 FNYEAQ (reference sequence).

This clone came up a few times. The chain joins TRBV11-3 to TRBJ2-7, with D possibly being TRBD1 or TRBD2 (5 bases each). Trimming left V 5 bases short and J 4 bases short, with 15 bases between. The CDR3 contains 14 residues. Germline V gene sequence: CDR1 SGHNT, CDR2 YENEEA. CDR3 residues: CASSQRGVTYEQYF. CDR3 nucleotides: TGTGCCAGCAGCCAGAGGGGAGTAACGTACGAGCAGTACTTC.

The sample holds a few counts of this clone. This rearrangement joins TRBV11-3 to TRBJ2-7, with 11 bases aligning to TRBD1. Germline CDR1 and CDR2: SGHNT and YENEEA. Trimming removed 5 bases from V and 0 bases from J; junction bases left unmatched: 6. The CDR3 runs 16 residues. In nucleotides, the CDR3 is TGTGCCAGCAGCACCACGGACAGGGGGCCCTCCTACGAGCAGTACTTC. Translating gives CASSTTDRGPSYEQYF.

This clone was counted only a few times. This rearrangement joins TRBV9 to TRBJ2-3; D is uncertain. Germline CDR1 reads SGDLS; CDR2 reads YYNGEE. Trimming shortened V by 0 bases and J by 2 bases, and 4 bases separated the two germline ends. CDR3 length equals 13 residues. CDR3 in DNA: TGTGCCAGCAGCGTAGCTACCACAGATACGCAGTATTTT. Protein sequence: CASSVATTDTQYF.

The rearrangement links TRBV14 to TRBJ2-5; D not certain. The CDR3 extends over 16 amino acids. The germline V gene encodes CDR1 SGHDN and CDR2 FVKESK. The V end lost 1 base, the J end lost 2 bases, and 14 bases lay between the germline ends. This chain's CDR3 is CASSQAEPRLQETQYF. DNA of the CDR3: TGTGCCAGCAGCCAAGCTGAGCCGCGGTTGCAAGAGACCCAGTACTTC.

The chain couples TRBV6-8 to TRBJ2-5, with D perhaps matching TRBD2 (6 bases). Trimming stripped 5 bases from V and 5 bases from J, with 12 bases between. The CDR3 contains 13 residues. Germline V gene data show CDR1 as MNHGY and CDR2 as SAAAGT. The CDR3 nucleotides are TGTGCCAGCAGTCCCGGGGGATGGGAGACCCAGTACTTC. Its protein is CASSPGGWETQYF.

This clone is medium-sized in the sample. CDR3 coding DNA: TGTGCCAGCAGTTCCTTCCGGGATGGGTCCTACAATGAGCAGTTCTTC. This sequence encodes CASSSFRDGSYNEQFF. V usage is TRBV6-8 and J usage is TRBJ2-1; TRBD2 is a possible D gene (5 bases). The CDR3 consists of 16 residues. Trimming removed 4 bases at V and 1 base at J, with 14 bases between. CDR1 is MNHGY and CDR2 is SAAAGT in the germline V gene.

This clone qualifies as large (0.1 to 1%). The chain uses TRBV11-3 and TRBJ2-7; 7 nucleotides line up with TRBD1. The germline gives CDR1 SGHNT, CDR2 YENEEA. CDR3 length: 15 residues. Trimming at V came to 3 bases and at J to 3 bases, leaving 8 bases not matched to a gene. DNA of the CDR3: TGTGCCAGCAGCTTGGACAGGAAGGCTTTCTACGAGCAGTACTTC. Residues: CASSLDRKAFYEQYF.

By its share, this clone is medium-sized. V usage is TRBV11-3 and J usage is TRBJ1-2; a possible D gene is TRBD1 (6 bases). CDR3 length equals 14 residues. Germline loops: CDR1 SGHNT, CDR2 YENEEA. The V end was cut by 5 bases, the J end by 4 bases, with 14 bases between. Here the CDR3 reads CASSADSMSYGYTF. The CDR3 region has the DNA TGTGCCAGCAGCGCGGACAGTATGTCCTATGGCTACACCTTC.

This chain connects TRBV7-7 to TRBJ2-3; a possible D gene is TRBD2 (7 bases). The CDR3 is 16 residues long. V was trimmed by 5 bases and J by 4 bases, leaving 19 bases between them. Germline CDR1 is SSHAT and CDR2 is FNYEAQ (reference sequence). For the CDR3, the DNA is TGTGCCAGCAGCCCTTGGGGGGGGGCATCCCCAGATACGCAGTATTTT. It specifies CASSPWGGASPDTQYF. The full variable domain, its missing parts supplied by reference TRBV7-7 and TRBJ2-3, is GAGVSQSPRYKVTKRGQDVTLRCDPISSHATLYWYQQALGQGPEFLTYFNYEAQPDKSGLPSDRFSAERPEGSISTLTIQRTEQRDSAMYRCASSPWGGASPDTQYFGPGTRLTVL.

This chain links TRBV5-1 with TRBJ1-6; 9 bases line up with TRBD1. From germline, CDR1 is SGHRS and CDR2 YFSETQ. J was trimmed by 8 bases and V by 4 bases; bases with no gene match: 4. The CDR3 has 14 residues. The CDR3 sequence is CASSTGQGDSPLHF. In nucleotides, the CDR3 is TGCGCCAGCAGCACGGGACAGGGAGATTCACCCCTCCACTTT.

The rearrangement joins TRBV29-1 to TRBJ1-2; no reliable D call. V lost 5 bases, J lost 0 bases, and 7 bases lay in between. The CDR3 runs to 12 residues. Germline CDR1 and CDR2: SQVTM and ANQGSEA. CDR3 DNA sequence: TGCAGCGTTCGCCAGACTAACTATGGCTACACCTTC. This encodes CSVRQTNYGYTF. Together with reference TRBV29-1 and TRBJ1-2, the CDR3 gives the full variable domain: SAVISQKPSRDICQRGTSLTIQCQVDSQVTMMFWYRQQPGQSLTLIATANQGSEATYESGFVIDKFPISRPNLTFSTLTVSNMSPEDSSIYLCSVRQTNYGYTFGSGTRLTVV.

The V gene is TRBV12-1, the J gene TRBJ2-2; TRBD2, the D gene given by the table, was not confirmed from the DNA. TRBV12-1 is a pseudogene locus. The CDR3 spans 16 residues. The CDR3 reads CASSLNSGMATGELFF. For the CDR3, the DNA is TGTGCCAGCAGCCTCAATAGCGGGATGGCTACCGGGGAGCTGTTTTTT.

This clone was seen more than once but under ten times. The chain is built from TRBV6-8 and TRBJ1-1; 8 positions match TRBD1. The V gene end was trimmed by 2 bases and the J gene end by 4 bases; junction bases not matched to a gene: 6. The CDR3 consists of 15 residues. Germline V gives CDR1 MNHGY, CDR2 SAAAGT. The CDR3 nucleotides read TGTGCCAGCAGTTACGCGACAGGGGTATTCACTGAAGCTTTCTTT. It specifies CASSYATGVFTEAFF.

By sample share, this clone is medium-sized. V is TRBV11-3 and J is TRBJ2-7; 8 bases match TRBD1. Trimming took 5 bases from V and 4 from J; bases not matched to a gene: 10. This CDR3 comprises 15 residues. CDR1 and CDR2 (germline): SGHNT, YENEEA. The CDR3 bases are TGTGCCAGCAGCCAAGCGGCGGGACAGGTATACGAGCAGTACTTC. This gives the protein CASSQAAGQVYEQYF.

The V gene is TRBV19, the J gene TRBJ1-5, with D maybe TRBD1 (5 bases). Trimming shortened V by 2 bases and J by 5 bases, and 7 bases separated the two germline ends. The CDR3 loop spans 13 amino acids. Germline-derived CDR1 and CDR2 are LNHDA and SQIVND (reference sequence). CDR3 protein: CASSIQGDQPQHF. CDR3 DNA: TGTGCCAGTAGTATACAGGGTGATCAGCCCCAGCATTTT.

In its sample, this clone was seen a few times. The J gene is TRBJ2-2, the V gene TRBV9; tentative D call: TRBD2 (5 bases). Trimming pared 3 bases from V and 2 bases from J, leaving 11 bases between. The CDR3 is 15 residues long. The germline V gene encodes CDR1 SGDLS and CDR2 YYNGEE. CDR3 residues: CASSARGLNTGELFF. DNA of the CDR3: TGTGCCAGCAGCGCCCGAGGGCTTAACACCGGGGAGCTGTTTTTT.

V usage is TRBV11-3 and J usage is TRBJ2-7, with 14 nucleotides matching TRBD2. The V and J ends lost 5 bases and 5 bases, in that order; junction bases with no gene match: 8. From germline, CDR1 is SGHNT and CDR2 YENEEA. The CDR3 length is 16 residues. This chain's CDR3 is CASSGGLAGALDEQYF. CDR3 in DNA: TGTGCCAGCAGCGGGGGACTAGCGGGAGCGTTGGACGAGCAGTACTTC.

This sequence joins TRBV6-8 and TRBJ1-2; 8 bases line up with TRBD1. Germline V gives CDR1 MNHGY, CDR2 SAAAGT. The CDR3 runs 15 residues. The ends lost 5 bases at V and 4 bases at J; junction bases unmatched: 9. As DNA, the CDR3 is TGTGCCAGCAGTCTCGGACAGGGCGATAGCTATGGCTACACCTTC. This codes for CASSLGQGDSYGYTF.